Here is one T cell receptor (beta chain) with its context. Its antigen is not known. Germline V gives CDR1 LGHNA, CDR2 YSLEER. Trimming removed 6 bases from V and 0 bases from J, with 12 bases in between. The CDR3 consists of 14 residues. The PCR used 60 Vbeta and 13 Jbeta primers. Original methodology: In a later analysis, around 11 million of some 80 million unique beta chains occurred in at least two donors. Clones were sequenced by immunoSEQ multiplex PCR, and TCRdb holds only the in-frame ones, with some missing. V, J and clone size were drawn from that table, and D and trimming were deduced from the DNA. The repertoire consists of roughly 200,000 clones, with roughly 85% occurring once and the leading ten covering around 4.3%. This specimen belongs to a study of cytomegalovirus exposure and HLA in healthy donors. Study outcomes and limitations: An analysis was carried out at a later point. It showed that HLA-associated TCR beta chains were more clonally expanded than equally common non-associated chains. Highly shared sequence variants in one cluster were likely a sequencing artifact.

Specimen: PBMCs. V usage is TRBV4-3 and J usage is TRBJ2-7; tentative D call: TRBD2 (6 bases). The receptor's source is a woman younger than 45 in good health and CMV-seropositive. In DNA, the CDR3 is TGCGCCAGCAGTACGGGAGCCTTCTCCTACGAGCAGTACTTC. This translates into CASSTGAFSYEQYF.